This TCR beta chain was found in a study of cytotoxic CD8 clonotypes in ibrutinib-treated CLL (dated by TCRdb to the early 2020s). About the study as a whole: In this cohort, over 14 patients were treatment-naive and under 13 were relapsed/refractory, while around 17 had unmutated IGHV. Partial responses were observed in some 24 patients and complete responses in 2; after a median follow-up of about 69 months, remission was maintained in roughly 14 patients and progression was observed in approximately 12. Response samples were obtained after a median of approximately 12 months of treatment, with a range of about 6 to 36 months. On average, each sample had about 260,000 productive templates and tens of thousands of productive rearrangements. Of the 86 people in the trial, about two dozen had longitudinal samples available. Cryopreserved peripheral blood mononuclear cells were obtained prior to treatment, at the time of response, and at either disease progression or sustained remission. Every remission and progressive disease sample was obtained while ibrutinib was still being received by the patients. General study outcomes and caveats: At baseline, clonality was higher than in age-matched healthy donors and showed a strong correlation with circulating CD8+ T-cell counts. Public clonotypes were found to be uncommon and were observed to contract or remain stable during treatment; the increase in clonality was shown to reflect expansion of private clonotypes at ibrutinib response. Lymph node repertoires were not examined, and the timing of sampling was not matched between patients in sustained remission and those whose disease progressed. Clonality rose at ibrutinib response, remained stable during sustained remission, and dropped back toward baseline at progression.

A MiSeq instrument was used for deep resolution sequencing, which targeted depths ranging from 1 in 1 million up to 1 in 200,000 T cells, with coverage averaging 10x for each clonotype. The immunoSEQ hsTCRB Kit was used to generate TCR beta libraries. As for the original processing: The data were analyzed with ImmunoSEQ Analyzer and ImmunoSEQ Data Assistant, and V, D and J gene assignments followed IMGT definitions. Clonality, which ranges from 0 to 1, was calculated as one minus the normalized Shannon entropy of productive rearrangement frequencies. Only overrepresented clonotypes making up at least 0.05% of the repertoire of each patient were included in the public clonotype analysis. Repertoires from about a dozen age-matched healthy donors in immuneACCESS were used as clonality controls. TCRdb took over this immuneACCESS table, retaining in-frame rearrangements with V and J assigned. Such tables are incomplete; in checked studies, under half of the missing clones stem from an unresolved V gene, and the remainder is unexplained. D and trimming were read from the DNA, whereas the V and J calls and clone size are those reported in that table. Across this sample there are about 45,000 clones, with 50% to 75% seen only once. In total, the top ten clones hold about 22% of the sample.

In the case of this clone: Its target antigen remains unknown. Base qualities were left out, and no much larger clone turns up one base away.

The CDR3 measures 14 amino acids from cysteine to phenylalanine. Only the CDR3 region is kept as DNA, spanning 42 bases read in frame from base 1. As encoded in the germline V gene, CDR1 is SGHDT while CDR2 is YYEEEE. Unmatched junction bases come to 7, with V trimmed by 6 bases and J by 4 bases. What the time point label conveys for this sample: roughly 23 months on ibrutinib. For TCR beta library preparation, roughly 2 micrograms of genomic DNA was extracted from cryopreserved PBMCs. Longitudinal blood samples from CLL patients on ibrutinib monotherapy were analyzed using high-throughput TCR beta sequencing. The patients took part in an open-label, single-center phase 2 trial of ibrutinib monotherapy.

The sample here was PBMCs, taken after 24 months of ibrutinib treatment. The sequence derives from a human donor with chronic lymphocytic leukemia. Here the chain combines TRBV5-6 and TRBJ1-5; 7 central nucleotides agree with TRBD1. The CDR3 region: CASTRQGVNQPQHF. DNA sequence: TGTGCCAGCACGCGACAGGGAGTGAATCAGCCCCAGCATTTT.